Listed here are 20 T cell receptor beta chains from one sample, sequenced in a study of blood T cell repertoires in COVID-19. The protocol was immunoSEQ multiplex PCR, while the TCRdb copy is restricted to in-frame clones and leaves out a portion. The repertoire holds around 130,000 clones, with around 80% as singletons. The specimen was peripheral blood. These receptors were collected from a woman aged 55 to 70 with acute or convalescent COVID-19.

This clone was detected only once. The chain combines TRBV7-9 with TRBJ2-7; 10 positions match TRBD2. The CDR3 is made up of 15 amino acids. After removal of 2 bases from V and 3 bases from J, the junction contained 4 bases not matched to a gene. The germline gives CDR1 SEHNR, CDR2 FQNEAQ (reference sequence). As DNA, the CDR3 is TGTGCCAGCAGCTTATTCGCTAGCGGGGGCTACGAGCAGTACTTC. It is translated as CASSLFASGGYEQYF. The variable domain in full, completed from reference TRBV7-9 and TRBJ2-7, reads DTGVSQNPRHKITKRGQNVTFRCDPISEHNRLYWYRQTLGQGPEFLTYFQNEAQLEKSRLLSDRFSAERPKGSFSTLEIQRTEQGDSAMYLCASSLFASGGYEQYFGPGTRLTVT.

CDR3 sequence (DNA): TGTGCCAGCAGCTTGAGGGAGGACAGGGAAGCTTTCTTT. Its protein product is CASSLREDREAFF. The rearrangement joins TRBV13 to TRBJ1-1; 7 bases agree with TRBD1. The CDR3 totals 13 residues. CDR1 and CDR2 from the germline V gene are PRHDT and FYEKMQ (reference sequence). After removal of 3 bases from V and 8 bases from J, the junction contained 6 bases not matched to a gene.

This clone was found once. The V and J genes are TRBV7-6 and TRBJ2-7; D is possibly TRBD1 (5 bases). The germline V and J ends were trimmed by 3 bases and 6 bases, with 18 bases remaining between them. CDR1 is SGHVS and CDR2 is FNYEAQ in the germline V gene. This CDR3 is 15 amino acids long. This CDR3 reads CASSLLSQGIGEQYF. The CDR3 DNA sequence: TGTGCCAGCAGCTTGCTATCCCAGGGCATAGGCGAGCAGTACTTC. The whole variable domain, remainder taken from reference TRBV7-6 and TRBJ2-7, is GAGVSQSPRYKVTKRGQDVALRCDPISGHVSLYWYRQALGQGPEFLTYFNYEAQQDKSGLPNDRFSAERPEGSISTLTIQRTEQRDSAMYRCASSLLSQGIGEQYFGPGTRLTVT.

The V and J genes are TRBV11-2 and TRBJ2-3; TRBD2 aligns across 10 bases. Germline CDR1 SGHAT, CDR2 FQNNGV. This CDR3 has 15 residues. Germline trimming cut 6 bases from V and 2 bases from J; bases unmatched to any gene: 5. CDR3 residues: CASRIAGGPTDTQYF. CDR3 bases: TGTGCCAGCAGGATAGCGGGGGGACCCACAGATACGCAGTATTTT. Supplemented by reference TRBV11-2 and TRBJ2-3, the full variable domain reads EAGVAQSPRYKIIEKRQSVAFWCNPISGHATLYWYQQILGQGPKLLIQFQNNGVVDDSQLPKDRFSAERLKGVDSTLKIQPAKLEDSAVYLCASRIAGGPTDTQYFGPGTRLTVL.

V is TRBV10-3 and J is TRBJ1-1, with D perhaps TRBD1 (6 bases). CDR3 length: 12 residues. CDR1 is ENHRY, CDR2 SYGVKD, per germline. V lost 10 bases and J 7 bases, leaving 16 bases between the germline ends. CDR3: CASCDRSDEAFF. CDR3 in DNA: TGTGCCAGCTGCGACAGGTCAGATGAAGCTTTCTTT.

The V gene is TRBV4-1, the J gene TRBJ1-2; 7 bases are a match to TRBD1. The CDR3 is made up of 16 amino acids. Germline V gives CDR1 MGHRA, CDR2 YSYEKL. The ends lost 1 base at V and 4 bases at J; junction bases unmatched: 9. The chain's CDR3 is CASSQGPGQTIYGYTF. The CDR3 DNA reads TGCGCCAGCAGCCAAGGACCGGGACAGACTATCTATGGCTACACCTTC.

The chain combines TRBV24-1 with TRBJ1-2, with TRBD1 matching over 8 bases. This CDR3 contains 16 residues. After removal of 2 bases from V and 4 bases from J, the junction contained 8 bases not matched to a gene. Per the germline V gene, CDR1 is KGHDR and CDR2 is SFDVKD. CDR3 in DNA: TGTGCCACCAGTGATTCGGCGCTGGGACAGGTCTATGGCTACACCTTC. It specifies CATSDSALGQVYGYTF.

The chain couples TRBV7-2 to TRBJ1-1; weak D call: TRBD1 (6 bases). The V gene lost 2 bases and the J gene lost 7 bases, with 14 bases spanning the gap. The CDR3 spans 14 residues. Germline V gene lookup returns CDR1 SGHTA and CDR2 FQGNSA. CDR3 coding DNA: TGTGCCAGCAGCTTAAGTGCACAGGGCGGTGAAGCTTTCTTT. Translating gives CASSLSAQGGEAFF.

The genes are TRBV4-1 and TRBJ1-2; 9 positions match TRBD1. V was pared by 1 base and J by 5 bases, with 5 bases of the junction left unmatched. Germline V lookup: CDR1 MGHRA, CDR2 YSYEKL. This CDR3 region has 15 residues. CDR3 protein: CASSQGQGVEYGYTF. CDR3 DNA: TGCGCCAGCAGCCAAGGACAGGGGGTCGAATATGGCTACACCTTC.

This chain joins TRBV19 and TRBJ1-1; TRBD1 aligns across 7 bases. Germline CDR1 is LNHDA and CDR2 is SQIVND (reference sequence). The CDR3 sequence is 13 residues long. The V gene end was trimmed by 2 bases and the J gene end by 4 bases; junction bases not matched to a gene: 1. The chain's CDR3 is CASSINRGTEAFF. The CDR3 DNA sequence: TGTGCCAGTAGTATAAACAGGGGCACTGAAGCTTTCTTT. The variable domain in full, with the rest retrieved from reference TRBV19 and TRBJ1-1, is DGGITQSPKYLFRKEGQNVTLSCEQNLNHDAMYWYRQDPGQGLRLIYYSQIVNDFQKGDIAEGYSVSREKKESFPLTVTSAQKNPTAFYLCASSINRGTEAFFGQGTRLTVV.

J is TRBJ1-2 and V is TRBV15; D is perhaps TRBD1 (6 bases). The CDR3 is made up of 13 amino acids. V gave up 9 bases and J gave up 8 bases, with 19 bases separating them. Germline V lookup: CDR1 LNHNV, CDR2 YYDKDF (reference sequence). CDR3 sequence: CATASSQGRGYTF. The CDR3 DNA is TGTGCCACTGCCTCATCACAGGGCAGGGGCTACACCTTC. Based on the CDR3 plus reference TRBV15 and TRBJ1-2, the full variable domain is DAMVIQNPRYQVTQFGKPVTLSCSQTLNHNVMYWYQQKSSQAPKLLFHYYDKDFNNEADTPDNFQSRRPNTSFCFLDIRSPGLGDTAMYLCATASSQGRGYTFGSGTRLTVV.

The rearrangement links TRBV19 to TRBJ1-2; D is uncertain. Trimming pared 1 base from V and 8 bases from J, leaving 17 bases between. Germline V CDR1 and CDR2: LNHDA, SQIVND (reference sequence). The CDR3 consists of 15 residues. The CDR3 loop is CASSIGGTRGPGYTF. The CDR3 region has the DNA TGTGCCAGTAGTATAGGAGGCACAAGAGGTCCGGGCTACACCTTC.

CDR3 DNA sequence: TGTGCCAGCAGACCGACAGGGTTGGGAAACATTCAGTACTTC. Its protein is CASRPTGLGNIQYF. The chain is built from TRBV7-9 and TRBJ2-4; 7 bases match TRBD1. The CDR3 consists of 14 residues. The germline CDR1 and CDR2 sequences are SEHNR and FQNEAQ (reference sequence). The J segment lost 6 bases and the V segment lost 6 bases, leaving 8 bases of the junction unmatched.

V usage is TRBV7-6 and J usage is TRBJ1-6, with D perhaps matching TRBD1 (6 bases). Germline CDR1 and CDR2: SGHVS and FNYEAQ. The CDR3 extends over 15 amino acids. Trimming pared 4 bases from V and 9 bases from J, leaving 16 bases between. This CDR3 is CASSSSQGWSSPLHF. The CDR3 DNA reads TGTGCCAGCAGCTCATCACAGGGATGGAGTTCACCCCTCCACTTT.

J is TRBJ1-5 and V is TRBV19; D is possibly TRBD1 (6 bases). Trimming stripped 4 bases from V and 6 bases from J, with 19 bases between. CDR3 length equals 16 residues. Germline V gene lookup returns CDR1 LNHDA and CDR2 SQIVND (reference sequence). The DNA for the CDR3 is TGTGCCAGTAGTACTGCAGGGACAAGGTGGGGTCAGCCCCAGCATTTT. It translates to CASSTAGTRWGQPQHF.

V usage is TRBV5-1 and J usage is TRBJ2-1; D might be TRBD2 (5 bases). V was cut by 0 bases and J by 3 bases, with 10 bases left in between. Germline V gene sequence: CDR1 SGHRS, CDR2 YFSETQ. CDR3 size: 15 residues. CDR3 sequence reads: CASSLVGDIYNEQFF. The CDR3 coding sequence is TGCGCCAGCAGCTTGGTCGGGGATATCTACAATGAGCAGTTCTTC.

The V and J genes are TRBV9 and TRBJ1-1; D not resolved. With 0 bases removed from V and 7 bases from J, the gap between germline ends came to 13 bases. Germline V gives CDR1 SGDLS, CDR2 YYNGEE. This CDR3 has 14 residues. The CDR3 DNA reads TGTGCCAGCAGCGTAGAAATGGGCCGGGGTGAAGCTTTCTTT. Translating gives CASSVEMGRGEAFF.

The count of this clone is one. V is TRBV4-1 and J is TRBJ2-3; no firm D call. The CDR3 loop spans 13 amino acids. Trimming pared 1 base from V and 4 bases from J, leaving 6 bases between. Germline loops: CDR1 MGHRA, CDR2 YSYEKL. The CDR3 spells CASSQGSADTQYF. The CDR3, as DNA: TGCGCCAGCAGCCAAGGGTCGGCAGATACGCAGTATTTT.

The gene calls are TRBV7-9 and TRBJ1-1; a possible D gene is TRBD1 (6 bases). V was shortened by 2 bases and J by 4 bases, with 11 bases between the two germline ends. This CDR3 is built from 14 residues. Germline-derived CDR1 and CDR2 are SEHNR and FQNEAQ (reference sequence). In nucleotides, the CDR3 is TGTGCCAGCAGCTTACTGGGGGCGCCCACTGAAGCTTTCTTT. Protein product: CASSLLGAPTEAFF.

The chain uses TRBV15 and TRBJ2-1, with D tentatively TRBD1 (5 bases). This CDR3 contains 14 residues. CDR1 is LNHNV and CDR2 is YYDKDF in the germline V gene (reference sequence). Trimming left V 6 bases short and J 9 bases short, with 18 bases between. CDR3 in DNA: TGTGCCACCAGGAAGGCCAGGGATATGGGTGAGCAGTTCTTC. It translates to CATRKARDMGEQFF.